These 13 T cell receptor beta chains came from one sample sequenced in a study of T cell responses to AZD1222 COVID-19 vaccine. Profiling relied on immunoSEQ multiplex PCR, and the TCRdb table lists in-frame clones only, not all of them. Found here are around 130,000 clones, over 90% of them singletons; the top ten hold roughly 5.6%. This specimen was peripheral blood, taken on day 0 of AZD1222 vaccination. These receptors came from an adult in good health.

The chain is built from TRBV11-2 and TRBJ1-2; TRBD1 is a possible D gene (5 bases). CDR3 size: 16 residues. V gave up 5 bases and J gave up 0 bases, with 16 bases separating them. Germline CDR1 SGHAT, CDR2 FQNNGV. CDR3 protein: CASSRGTGTTNYGYTF. The CDR3 DNA reads TGTGCCAGCAGCAGAGGGACGGGAACGACTAACTATGGCTACACCTTC.

V gene TRBV28 combines with J gene TRBJ2-7, with TRBD2 identical over 7 bases. Germline V lookup: CDR1 MDHEN, CDR2 SYDVKM. The CDR3 is 14 amino acids. Trimming at V came to 3 bases and at J to 2 bases, leaving 4 bases not matched to a gene. The CDR3 DNA follows: TGTGCCAGCAGTTTGGGCGGGAGTCCCTACGAGCAGTACTTC. This encodes CASSLGGSPYEQYF.

The chain joins TRBV11-1 to TRBJ1-3; no definite D call. The V end was cut by 1 base, the J end by 4 bases, with 11 bases between. The CDR3 length is 15 residues. The V gene's germline CDR1 is SGHAT and CDR2 FQDESV (reference sequence). CDR3 region: CASSLDWAPGNTIYF. CDR3 nucleotides: TGTGCCAGCAGCTTAGATTGGGCGCCGGGAAACACCATATATTTT.

The chain is built from TRBV7-9 and TRBJ2-2; D is uncertain. V was shortened by 6 bases and J by 1 base, with 15 bases between the two germline ends. There are 16 residues in the CDR3. Germline V gene lookup returns CDR1 SEHNR and CDR2 FQNEAQ (reference sequence). CDR3 region: CASRPRLARNTGELFF. CDR3 nucleotide sequence: TGTGCCAGCAGACCCCGCTTGGCCAGGAACACCGGGGAGCTGTTTTTT.

This clone was counted once. The junction and the germline gene differ at one end; a read error may be behind it. The genes are TRBV6-2 or TRBV6-3 and TRBJ1-1; D ambiguous. This CDR3 is 11 amino acids long. CDR1 is MNHEY and CDR2 is SVGEGT in the germline V gene. CDR3 DNA sequence: TGTGCCAGCAGTTACCCTCCCAATTACAGCTTT. Translated, it gives CASSYPPNYSF.

This chain joins TRBV10-3 and TRBJ2-3; D perhaps matches TRBD2 (6 bases). The CDR3 runs to 12 residues. Germline CDR1 and CDR2: ENHRY and SYGVKD. Trimming took 7 bases from V and 2 from J, leaving 7 bases between them. The CDR3 region is CAITGDTDTQYF. The CDR3 bases are TGTGCCATCACGGGGGACACAGATACGCAGTATTTT.

V gene TRBV11-2 combines with J gene TRBJ2-2; 10 bases align to TRBD2. The CDR3 spans 17 residues. The germline V gene encodes CDR1 SGHAT and CDR2 FQNNGV. Unmatched junction bases numbered 11, after V lost 5 bases and J lost 5 bases. CDR3 protein: CASSRSSGRAVTGELFF. CDR3 sequence (DNA): TGTGCCAGCAGCCGATCGAGCGGGAGGGCCGTAACCGGGGAGCTGTTTTTT.

This chain joins TRBV6-6 and TRBJ2-7; D not resolved. The germline V gene encodes CDR1 MNHNY and CDR2 SVGAGI (reference sequence). Trimming removed 8 bases from V and 2 bases from J, with 4 bases in between. The CDR3 has 10 amino acids. The CDR3 spells CASGAYEQYF. The CDR3 region has the DNA TGTGCCAGCGGAGCCTACGAGCAGTACTTC.

V usage is TRBV30 and J usage is TRBJ2-2, with 8 positions matching TRBD1. V shed 3 bases and J 8 bases; nucleotides not matched to a gene: 11. Germline V CDR1 and CDR2: GTSNPN, SVGIG (reference sequence). This CDR3 is 15 amino acids long. CDR3 nucleotide sequence: TGTGCCTGGAGGTCCTCCACAGGGGGAAGTGGGGAGCTGTTTTTT. Protein sequence: CAWRSSTGGSGELFF.

The CDR3 sequence is CASSKVVGDQPQHF. CDR3 in DNA: TGTGCCAGCAGCAAAGTGGTAGGAGATCAGCCCCAGCATTTT. The gene calls are TRBV21-1 and TRBJ1-5. TRBV21-1 is annotated as a pseudogene. This CDR3 is 14 amino acids long.

The chain combines TRBV6-5 with TRBJ1-4, with 9 nucleotides matching TRBD1. The germline CDR1 and CDR2 sequences are MNHEY and SVGAGI. The V and J ends lost 5 bases and 5 bases, in that order; junction bases with no gene match: 3. CDR3 length: 14 residues. CDR3 DNA: TGTGCCAGCAGTCACAGGGGGCCAAATGAAAAACTGTTTTTT. Protein sequence: CASSHRGPNEKLFF.

The V call is TRBV14, the J call TRBJ1-2; D ambiguous. The V and J ends lost 0 bases and 4 bases respectively, with 6 bases between them. The V gene's germline CDR1 is SGHDN and CDR2 FVKESK. The CDR3 runs to 13 residues. The CDR3 bases are TGTGCCAGCAGCCAAGATCCTGGCTATGGCTACACCTTC. Translating it yields CASSQDPGYGYTF.

This chain uses TRBV27 with TRBJ1-5, with 9 bases lining up with TRBD1. In germline, CDR1 is MNHEY, CDR2 SMNVEV (reference sequence). The ends lost 4 bases at V and 1 base at J; junction bases unmatched: 11. The CDR3 extends over 18 amino acids. The CDR3 nucleotides read TGTGCCAGCAGTTCATTACAGGGGGCTTGGTTAAGCAATCAGCCCCAGCATTTT. Protein sequence: CASSSLQGAWLSNQPQHF.